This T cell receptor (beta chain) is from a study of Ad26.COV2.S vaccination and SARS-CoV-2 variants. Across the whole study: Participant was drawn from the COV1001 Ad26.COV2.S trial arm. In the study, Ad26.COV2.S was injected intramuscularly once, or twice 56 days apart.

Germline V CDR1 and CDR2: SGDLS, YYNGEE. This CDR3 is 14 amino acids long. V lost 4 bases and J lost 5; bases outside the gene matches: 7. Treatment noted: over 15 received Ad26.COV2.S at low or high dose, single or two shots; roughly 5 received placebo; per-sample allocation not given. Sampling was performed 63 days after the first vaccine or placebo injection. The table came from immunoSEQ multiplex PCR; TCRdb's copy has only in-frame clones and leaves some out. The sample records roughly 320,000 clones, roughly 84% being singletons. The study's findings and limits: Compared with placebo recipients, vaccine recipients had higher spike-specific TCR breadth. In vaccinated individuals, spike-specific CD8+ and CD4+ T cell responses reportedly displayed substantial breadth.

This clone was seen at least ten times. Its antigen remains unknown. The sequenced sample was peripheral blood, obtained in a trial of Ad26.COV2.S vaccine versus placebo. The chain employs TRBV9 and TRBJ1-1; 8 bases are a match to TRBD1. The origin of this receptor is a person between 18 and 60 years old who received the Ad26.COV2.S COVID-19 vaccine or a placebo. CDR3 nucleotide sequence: TGTGCCAGCAGCCCCCATTACAGGGGGACTGAAGCTTTCTTT. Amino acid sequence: CASSPHYRGTEAFF. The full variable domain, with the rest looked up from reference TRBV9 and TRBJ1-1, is DSGVTQTPKHLITATGQRVTLRCSPRSGDLSVYWYQQSLDQGLQFLIQYYNGEERAKGNILERFSAQQFPDLHSELNLSSLELGDSALYFCASSPHYRGTEAFFGQGTRLTVV.